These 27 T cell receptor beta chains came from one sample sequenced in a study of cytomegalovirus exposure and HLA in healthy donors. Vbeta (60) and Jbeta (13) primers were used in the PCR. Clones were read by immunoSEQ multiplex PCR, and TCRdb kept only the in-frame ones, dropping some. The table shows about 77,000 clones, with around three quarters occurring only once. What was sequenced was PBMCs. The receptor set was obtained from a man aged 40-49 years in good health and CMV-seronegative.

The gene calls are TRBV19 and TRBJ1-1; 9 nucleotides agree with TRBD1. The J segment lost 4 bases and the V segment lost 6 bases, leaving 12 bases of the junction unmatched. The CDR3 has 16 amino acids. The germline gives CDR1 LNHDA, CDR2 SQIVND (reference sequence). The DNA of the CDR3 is TGTGCCAGTAGCAGCCCCGGGACAGGGTTACTCACTGAAGCTTTCTTT. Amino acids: CASSSPGTGLLTEAFF.

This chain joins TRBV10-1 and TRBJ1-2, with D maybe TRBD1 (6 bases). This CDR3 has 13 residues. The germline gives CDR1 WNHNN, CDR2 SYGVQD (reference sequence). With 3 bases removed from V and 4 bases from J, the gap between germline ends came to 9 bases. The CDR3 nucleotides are TGCGCCAGCAGTGAAGGGGGTGGCTATGGCTACACCTTC. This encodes CASSEGGGYGYTF.

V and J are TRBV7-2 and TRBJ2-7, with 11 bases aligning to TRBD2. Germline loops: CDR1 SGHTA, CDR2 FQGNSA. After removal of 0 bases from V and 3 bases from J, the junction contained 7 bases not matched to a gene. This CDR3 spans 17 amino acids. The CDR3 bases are TGTGCCAGCAGCTTAGCGACTAGCGGGGTCCTAAACTACGAGCAGTACTTC. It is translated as CASSLATSGVLNYEQYF. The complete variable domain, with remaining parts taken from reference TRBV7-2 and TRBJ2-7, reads GAGVSQSPSNKVTEKGKDVELRCDPISGHTALYWYRQSLGQGLEFLIYFQGNSAPDKSGLPSDRFSAERTGGSVSTLTIQRTQQEDSAVYLCASSLATSGVLNYEQYFGPGTRLTVT.

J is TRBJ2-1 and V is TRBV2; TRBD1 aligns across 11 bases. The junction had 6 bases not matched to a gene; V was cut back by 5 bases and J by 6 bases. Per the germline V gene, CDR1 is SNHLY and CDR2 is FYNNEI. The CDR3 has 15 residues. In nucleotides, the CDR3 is TGTGCCAGCAGTCCGGGACAGGGGGAGTCCAATGAGCAGTTCTTC. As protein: CASSPGQGESNEQFF.

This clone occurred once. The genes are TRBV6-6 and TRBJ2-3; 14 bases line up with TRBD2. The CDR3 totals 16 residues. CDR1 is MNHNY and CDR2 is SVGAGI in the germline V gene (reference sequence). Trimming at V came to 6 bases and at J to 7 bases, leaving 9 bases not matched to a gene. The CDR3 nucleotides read TGTGCCAGCAGCGAATGGACTAGCGGGGGGCCAAATACGCAGTATTTT. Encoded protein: CASSEWTSGGPNTQYF.

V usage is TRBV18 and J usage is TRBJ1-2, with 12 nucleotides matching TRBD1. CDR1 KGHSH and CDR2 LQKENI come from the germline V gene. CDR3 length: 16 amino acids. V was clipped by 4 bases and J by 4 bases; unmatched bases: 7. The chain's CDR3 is CASSLRDRGQGYGYTF. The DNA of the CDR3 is TGTGCCAGCTCACTTCGGGACAGGGGGCAAGGCTATGGCTACACCTTC.

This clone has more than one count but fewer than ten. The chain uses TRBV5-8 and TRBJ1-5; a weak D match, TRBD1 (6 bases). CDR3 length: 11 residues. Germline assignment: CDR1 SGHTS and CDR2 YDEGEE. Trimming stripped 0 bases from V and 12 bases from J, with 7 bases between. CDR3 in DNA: TGTGCCAGCAGCTTGGAACAGGGCCAGCATTTT. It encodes CASSLEQGQHF.

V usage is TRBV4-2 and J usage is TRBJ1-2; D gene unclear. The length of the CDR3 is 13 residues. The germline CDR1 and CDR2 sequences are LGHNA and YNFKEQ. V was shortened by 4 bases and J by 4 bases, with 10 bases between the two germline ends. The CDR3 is CASSPGSLYGYTF. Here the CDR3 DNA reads TGTGCCAGCAGCCCGGGGTCTCTCTATGGCTACACCTTC.

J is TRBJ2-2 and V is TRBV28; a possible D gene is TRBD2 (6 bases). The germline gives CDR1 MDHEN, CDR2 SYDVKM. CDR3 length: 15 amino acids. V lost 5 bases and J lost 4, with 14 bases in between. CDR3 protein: CASSHGGDLTGELFF. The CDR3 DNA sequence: TGTGCCAGCAGTCATGGCGGGGATCTCACCGGGGAGCTGTTTTTT.

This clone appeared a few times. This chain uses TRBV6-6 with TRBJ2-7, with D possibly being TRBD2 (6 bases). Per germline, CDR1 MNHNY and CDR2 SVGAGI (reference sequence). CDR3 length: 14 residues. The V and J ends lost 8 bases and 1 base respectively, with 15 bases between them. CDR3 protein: CASLRGLMSYEQYF. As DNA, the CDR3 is TGTGCCAGCCTTAGGGGACTGATGTCCTACGAGCAGTACTTC.

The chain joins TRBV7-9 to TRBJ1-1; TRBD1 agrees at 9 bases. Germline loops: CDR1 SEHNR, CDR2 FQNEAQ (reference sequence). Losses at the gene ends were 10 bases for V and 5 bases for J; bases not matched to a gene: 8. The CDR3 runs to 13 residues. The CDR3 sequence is CATRRGQGTEAFF. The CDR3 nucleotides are TGTGCCACCCGAAGAGGACAGGGGACTGAAGCTTTCTTT.

The CDR3 here is CASSIRLGNQPQHF. Here the CDR3 DNA reads TGTGCCAGTAGTATCAGACTTGGCAATCAGCCCCAGCATTTT. The chain employs TRBV19 and TRBJ1-5; D is unresolved. This CDR3 is built from 14 residues. Per the germline V gene, CDR1 is LNHDA and CDR2 is SQIVND (reference sequence). V shed 3 bases and J shed 2 bases, with 8 bases lying between them.

The CDR3 sequence is CASSPSDRAVWGAFF. The CDR3 DNA reads TGCGCCAGCAGCCCATCGGACAGGGCGGTCTGGGGAGCTTTCTTT. This rearrangement joins TRBV5-1 to TRBJ1-1; 8 nucleotides line up with TRBD1. The V gene's germline CDR1 is SGHRS and CDR2 YFSETQ. CDR3 length equals 15 residues. The junction had 15 bases not matched to a gene; V was cut back by 4 bases and J by 10 bases.

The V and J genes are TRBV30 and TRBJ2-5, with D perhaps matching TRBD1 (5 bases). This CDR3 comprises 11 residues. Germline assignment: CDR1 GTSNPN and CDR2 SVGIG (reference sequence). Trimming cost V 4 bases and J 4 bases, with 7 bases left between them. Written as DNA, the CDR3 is TGTGCCTGGACCACAGGAGAGACCCAGTACTTC. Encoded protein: CAWTTGETQYF.

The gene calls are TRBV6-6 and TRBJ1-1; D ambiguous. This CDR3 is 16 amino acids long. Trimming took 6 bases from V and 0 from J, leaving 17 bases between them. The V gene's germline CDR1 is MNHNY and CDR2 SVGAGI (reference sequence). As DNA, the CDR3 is TGTGCCAGCAGCCACTCTAGGACGGGGTTGAACACTGAAGCTTTCTTT. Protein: CASSHSRTGLNTEAFF.

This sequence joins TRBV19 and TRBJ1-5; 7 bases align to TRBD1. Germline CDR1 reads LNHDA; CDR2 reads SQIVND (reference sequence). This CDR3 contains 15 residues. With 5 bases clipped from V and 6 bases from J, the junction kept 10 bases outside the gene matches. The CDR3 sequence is CASSPWTGMSQPQHF. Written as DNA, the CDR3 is TGTGCCAGTAGTCCGTGGACAGGAATGAGTCAGCCCCAGCATTTT.

The CDR3 region has the DNA TGTGCCAGCAGCGTAGGGGGCAGCCAAGAGACCCAGTACTTC. Translation gives CASSVGGSQETQYF. The V and J genes are TRBV9 and TRBJ2-5, with D possibly matching TRBD1 (5 bases). Trimming cost V 0 bases and J 1 base, with 7 bases left between them. The CDR3 loop spans 14 amino acids. Germline lookup yields CDR1 SGDLS and CDR2 YYNGEE.

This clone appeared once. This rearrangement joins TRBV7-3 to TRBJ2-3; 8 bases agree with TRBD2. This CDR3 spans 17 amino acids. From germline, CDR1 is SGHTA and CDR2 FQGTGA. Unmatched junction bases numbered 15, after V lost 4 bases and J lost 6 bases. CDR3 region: CASSSGGGGPLGDTQYF. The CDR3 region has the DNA TGTGCCAGCAGCTCCGGCGGCGGGGGGCCCTTAGGGGATACGCAGTATTTT.

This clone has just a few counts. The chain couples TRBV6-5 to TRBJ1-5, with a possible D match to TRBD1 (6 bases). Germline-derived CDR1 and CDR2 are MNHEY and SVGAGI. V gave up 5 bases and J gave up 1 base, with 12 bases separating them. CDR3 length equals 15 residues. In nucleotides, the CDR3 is TGTGCCAGCAGTGCAAGACAGGAGAGCAATCAGCCCCAGCATTTT. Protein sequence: CASSARQESNQPQHF.

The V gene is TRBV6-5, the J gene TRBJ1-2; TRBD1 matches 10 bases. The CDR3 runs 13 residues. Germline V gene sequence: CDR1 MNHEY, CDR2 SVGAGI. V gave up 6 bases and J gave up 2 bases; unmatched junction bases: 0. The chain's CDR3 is CASRGQGNYGYTF. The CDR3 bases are TGTGCCAGCAGGGGACAGGGGAACTATGGCTACACCTTC.

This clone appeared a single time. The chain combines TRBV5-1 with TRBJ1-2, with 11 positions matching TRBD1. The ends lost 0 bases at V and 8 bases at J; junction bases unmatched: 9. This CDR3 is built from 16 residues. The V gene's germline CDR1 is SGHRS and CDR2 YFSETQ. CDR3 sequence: CASSLGDRGLSGGYTF. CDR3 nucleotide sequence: TGCGCCAGCAGCTTGGGGGACAGGGGGTTATCAGGCGGCTACACCTTC.

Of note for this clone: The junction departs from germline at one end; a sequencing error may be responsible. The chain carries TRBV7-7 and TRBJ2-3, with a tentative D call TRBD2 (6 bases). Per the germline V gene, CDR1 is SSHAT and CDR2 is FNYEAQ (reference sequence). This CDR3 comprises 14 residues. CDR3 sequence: CASSPGLSKDTQYF. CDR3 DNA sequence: TGTGCTAGCAGCCCCGGACTATCTAAAGATACGCAGTATTTT.

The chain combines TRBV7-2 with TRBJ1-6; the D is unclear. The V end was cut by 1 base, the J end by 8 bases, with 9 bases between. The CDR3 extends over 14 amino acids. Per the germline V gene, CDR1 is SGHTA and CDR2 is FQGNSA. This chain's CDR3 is CASSLVTPHSPLHF. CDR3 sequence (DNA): TGTGCCAGCAGCTTAGTGACTCCCCATTCACCCCTCCACTTT.

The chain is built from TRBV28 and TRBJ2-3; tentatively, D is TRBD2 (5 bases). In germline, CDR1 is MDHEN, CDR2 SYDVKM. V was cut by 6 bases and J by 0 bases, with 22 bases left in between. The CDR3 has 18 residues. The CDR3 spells CASSHSSADATSTDTQYF. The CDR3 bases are TGTGCCAGCAGCCATTCCTCAGCGGACGCTACTAGCACAGATACGCAGTATTTT.

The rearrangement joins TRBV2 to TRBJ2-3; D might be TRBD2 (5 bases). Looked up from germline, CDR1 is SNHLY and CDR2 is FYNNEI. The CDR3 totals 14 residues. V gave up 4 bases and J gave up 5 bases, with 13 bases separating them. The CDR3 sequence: CASSVSPGGDTQYF. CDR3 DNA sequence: TGTGCCAGCAGTGTCAGTCCCGGAGGAGATACGCAGTATTTT.

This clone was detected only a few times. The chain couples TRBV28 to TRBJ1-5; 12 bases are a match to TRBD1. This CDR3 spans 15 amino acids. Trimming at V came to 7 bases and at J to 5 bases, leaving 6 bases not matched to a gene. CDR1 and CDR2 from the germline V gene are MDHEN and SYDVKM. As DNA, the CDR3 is TGTGCCAGCAACCCGGGACAGGGGGCCGATCAGCCCCAGCATTTT. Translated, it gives CASNPGQGADQPQHF.

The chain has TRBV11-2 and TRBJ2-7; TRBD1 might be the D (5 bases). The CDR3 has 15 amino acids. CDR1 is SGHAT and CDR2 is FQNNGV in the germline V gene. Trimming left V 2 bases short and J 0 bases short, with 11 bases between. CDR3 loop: CASSLLDTFSYEQYF. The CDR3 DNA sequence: TGTGCCAGCAGCTTATTGGACACCTTCTCCTACGAGCAGTACTTC.